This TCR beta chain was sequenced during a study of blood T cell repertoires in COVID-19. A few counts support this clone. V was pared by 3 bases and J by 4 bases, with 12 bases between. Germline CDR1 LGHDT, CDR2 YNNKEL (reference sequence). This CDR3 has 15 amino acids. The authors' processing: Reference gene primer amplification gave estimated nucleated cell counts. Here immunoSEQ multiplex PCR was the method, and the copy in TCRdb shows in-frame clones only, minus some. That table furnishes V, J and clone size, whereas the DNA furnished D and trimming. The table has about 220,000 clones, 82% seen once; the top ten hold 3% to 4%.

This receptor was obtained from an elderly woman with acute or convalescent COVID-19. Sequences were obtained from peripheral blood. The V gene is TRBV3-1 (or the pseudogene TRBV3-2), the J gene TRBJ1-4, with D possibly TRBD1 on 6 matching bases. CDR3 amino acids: CASSQGLGGNEKLFF. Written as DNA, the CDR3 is TGTGCCAGCAGCCAGGGCTTAGGGGGTAATGAAAAACTGTTTTTT.